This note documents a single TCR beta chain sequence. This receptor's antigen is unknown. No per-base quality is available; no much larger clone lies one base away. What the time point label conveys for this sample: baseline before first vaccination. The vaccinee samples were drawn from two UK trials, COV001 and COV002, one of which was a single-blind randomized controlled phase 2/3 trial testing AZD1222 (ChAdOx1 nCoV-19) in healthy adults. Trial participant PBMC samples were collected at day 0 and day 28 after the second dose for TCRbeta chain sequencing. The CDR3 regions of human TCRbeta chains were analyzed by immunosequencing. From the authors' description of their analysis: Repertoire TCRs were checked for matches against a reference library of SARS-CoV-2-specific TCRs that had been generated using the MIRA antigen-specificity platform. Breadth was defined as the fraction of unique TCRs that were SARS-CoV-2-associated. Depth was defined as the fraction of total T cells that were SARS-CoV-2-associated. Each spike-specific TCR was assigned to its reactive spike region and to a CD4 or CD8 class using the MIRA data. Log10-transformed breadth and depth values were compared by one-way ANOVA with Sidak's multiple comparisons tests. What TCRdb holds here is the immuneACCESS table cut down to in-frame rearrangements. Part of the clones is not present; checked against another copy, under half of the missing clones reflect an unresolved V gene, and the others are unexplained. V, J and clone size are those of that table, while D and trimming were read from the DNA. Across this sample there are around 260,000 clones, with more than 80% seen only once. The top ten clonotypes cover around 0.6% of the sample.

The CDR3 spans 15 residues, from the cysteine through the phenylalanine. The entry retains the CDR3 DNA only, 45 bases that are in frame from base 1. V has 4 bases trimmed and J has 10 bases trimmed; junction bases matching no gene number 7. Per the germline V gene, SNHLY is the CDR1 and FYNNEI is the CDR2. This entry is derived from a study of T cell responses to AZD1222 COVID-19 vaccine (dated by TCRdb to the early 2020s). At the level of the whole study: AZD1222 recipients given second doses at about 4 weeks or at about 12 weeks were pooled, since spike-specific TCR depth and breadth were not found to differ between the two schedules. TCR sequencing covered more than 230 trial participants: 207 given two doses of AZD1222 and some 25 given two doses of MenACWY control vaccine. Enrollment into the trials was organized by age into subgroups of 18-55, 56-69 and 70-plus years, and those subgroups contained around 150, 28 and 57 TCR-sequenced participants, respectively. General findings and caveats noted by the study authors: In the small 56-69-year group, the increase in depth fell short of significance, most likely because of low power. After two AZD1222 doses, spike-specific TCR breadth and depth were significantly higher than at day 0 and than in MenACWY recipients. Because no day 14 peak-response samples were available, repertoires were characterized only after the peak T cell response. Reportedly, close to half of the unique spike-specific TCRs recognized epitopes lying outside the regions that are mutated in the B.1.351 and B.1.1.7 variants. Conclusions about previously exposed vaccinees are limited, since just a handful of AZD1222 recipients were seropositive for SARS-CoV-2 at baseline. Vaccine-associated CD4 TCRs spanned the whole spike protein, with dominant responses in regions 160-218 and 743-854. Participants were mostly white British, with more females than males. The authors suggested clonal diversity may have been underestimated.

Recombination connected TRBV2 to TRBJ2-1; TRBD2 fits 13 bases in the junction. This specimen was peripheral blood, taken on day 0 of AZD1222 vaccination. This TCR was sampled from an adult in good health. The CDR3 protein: CASSGTSGGAGEQFF. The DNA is TGTGCCAGCAGTGGTACTAGCGGGGGGGCAGGGGAGCAGTTCTTC. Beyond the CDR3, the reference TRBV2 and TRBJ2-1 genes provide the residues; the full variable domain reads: EPEVTQTPSHQVTQMGQEVILRCVPISNHLYFYWYRQILGQKVEFLVSFYNNEISEKSEIFDDQFSVERPDGSNFTLKIRSTKLEDSAMYFCASSGTSGGAGEQFFGPGTRLTVL.